This T cell receptor beta chain was identified in a study of cytomegalovirus exposure and HLA in healthy donors. Sequenced by immunoSEQ multiplex PCR; TCRdb stores in-frame clones only, minus some. The sample records 98,000 or so clones, 70% to 90% being singletons. For this clone: Its antigen is not known.

Points from the study as a whole: The authors listed 150 to 200 TCR beta chains as cytomegalovirus-associated. In a later analysis, first-cohort TCR clusters were found to tend to co-occur in the approximately 120 validation repertoires. Whilst most TCR sequences proved rare, a subset of public TCRs occurred across many donors. High specificity and sensitivity for cytomegalovirus status were reported for the classifier.

Germline V gene sequence: CDR1 SNHLY, CDR2 FYNNEI. V dropped 3 bases and J dropped 10 bases, with 18 bases sitting between them. The CDR3 is made up of 15 amino acids. The material sequenced was PBMCs. This clonotype was sampled from a young woman in good health and CMV-seronegative. The chain carries TRBV2 and TRBJ1-4; the D is unclear. CDR3 coding DNA: TGTGCCAGCAGTGACACCCCCCTGATCTCGGGAAAACTGTTTTTT. Translating it yields CASSDTPLISGKLFF.